This T cell receptor (beta chain) was sequenced in a study of CD8 T cells in Susac syndrome. Across the whole study: When blood was collected, patients with Susac syndrome were therapy-naive, were taking corticosteroids, or were receiving intravenous immunoglobulin alone.

It was with random hexamers that roughly 0.45 to 1 ug RNA was reverse transcribed. The amplification used immunoSEQ multiplex PCR on TCR beta CDR3; it spanned 54 Vbeta and 13 Jbeta. TCRdb re-called the immunoSEQ multiplex PCR reads with MiXCR, one entry per CDR3 protein. This table holds 150,000 to 200,000 distinct CDR3 sequences, 91% found once. The CDR3 has 15 residues. Trimming cost V 3 bases and J 1 base; bases outside gene matches: 3. Per the germline V gene, CDR1 is SGDLS and CDR2 is YYNGEE. TCR beta was sequenced from blood CD8+ and CD4+ T cells. This clonotype was observed a few times. This clonotype was obtained from a human donor with Susac syndrome. The specimen was CD4+ T cells from PBMCs. The chain has TRBV9 and TRBJ2-1, with 8 positions matching TRBD2. Here the CDR3 reads CASSEGLGSYNEQFF. CDR3 bases: TGTGCCAGCAGCGAGGGACTAGGATCCTACAATGAGCAGTTCTTC.